This TCR beta chain appears in the sequencing data of a study of T cells after yellow fever vaccination. Study results and limitations: Secondary responses were weaker yet peaked faster, day 5 versus 15. Researchers cautioned that FACS-sorted repertoires could harbor abundant clonotypes contaminating from the bulk population. Most primary-vaccination clones recurred post-booster (around 95% CD4, roughly 90% CD8).

This clonotype has ten or more counts. Unmatched junction bases numbered 10, after V lost 1 base and J lost 7 bases. The CDR3 is made up of 18 amino acids. CDR1 is SGHTA, CDR2 FQGNSA, per germline. TCRdb fed the 5' RACE reads into MiXCR, producing one record per CDR3 protein. The repertoire includes roughly 4,600 distinct CDR3 sequences, around 8% of them detected once, and approximately 1.4% sits in the top ten. This receptor was identified in a man aged 25-45 years who received the YFV17D yellow fever vaccine. The chain uses TRBV7-2 and TRBJ2-2; TRBD2 matches at 12 bases. The sample in question was PBMCs, either bulk or a sorted T-cell subset (CD4+, CD8+, memory, or dextramer-sorted; not recorded which), obtained 15 days after the yellow fever booster vaccination. The CDR3 loop reads CASSLVMTSGSNGGELFF. CDR3 nucleotides: TGTGCCAGCAGCTTAGTGATGACTAGCGGGAGCAATGGCGGGGAGCTGTTTTTT.